The 27 T cell receptor beta chains below come from one sample, sequenced in a study of breast tumors, draining lymph nodes, adjacent tissues (dated by TCRdb to about 2016). Libraries came from multiplex PCR. Data came from an Illumina HiSeq 2000. TCRdb applied fastp at Q25 and MiXCR to the public reads, then kept only in-frame beta chains. For every CDR3 protein sequence, its rows merge into one entry that carries the most common genes and DNA. A total of some 100,000 distinct CDR3 sequences appear in this sample, 21% of them only once. The ten largest make up over 1% of the sample. Lymph node samples were obtained from the axillary draining lymph nodes of breast cancer patients. The sequencing input was axillary lymph node tissue. Receptor source: a female donor with breast cancer. Some clones in this sample may be carry-over from other donors' samples.

Regarding this clonotype: A clone one base away is much larger, so this may be a read error. V gene TRBV19 combines with J gene TRBJ1-6; TRBD1 matches at 8 bases. Germline assignment: CDR1 LNHDA and CDR2 SQIVND (reference sequence). The CDR3 covers 14 residues. In DNA form, the CDR3 reads TGTGCCAGTGGTATTTCGGACAGGGCTTCACCCCTCCACTTT. It is translated as CASGISDRASPLHF.

This clonotype was recorded at least ten times. This CDR3 is CASRSATGKKDHEQYF. The CDR3 DNA follows: TGTGCCAGCAGGTCCGCAACCGGGAAAAAAGACCACGAGCAGTACTTC. The V and J genes are TRBV6-5 and TRBJ2-7; maybe TRBD2 (5 bases). Germline V gene sequence: CDR1 MNHEY, CDR2 SVGAGI. The CDR3 spans 16 residues. Trimming removed 6 bases from V and 5 bases from J, with 23 bases in between.

This clonotype showed up many times. The V and J genes are TRBV3-1 and TRBJ2-1; 11 positions match TRBD2. The CDR3 runs 14 residues. Germline-derived CDR1 and CDR2 are LGHDT and YNNKEL (reference sequence). V lost 2 bases and J lost 12; bases outside the gene matches: 6. CDR3 bases: TGTGCCAGCAGCCAAACTAGCGGGAGCGTCGGGCAGTTCTTC. Translating gives CASSQTSGSVGQFF.

The gene calls are TRBV20-1 and TRBJ2-3, with 7 bases lining up with TRBD1. The ends lost 6 bases at V and 5 bases at J; junction bases unmatched: 2. The CDR3 consists of 11 residues. Per germline, CDR1 DFQATT and CDR2 SNEGSKA (reference sequence). The CDR3 DNA follows: TGCAGTGCCGACAGGGTAGATACGCAGTATTTT. Residues: CSADRVDTQYF.

This clonotype was picked up many times. This chain connects TRBV6-5 to TRBJ2-7, with D perhaps matching TRBD1 (6 bases). Germline V lookup: CDR1 MNHEY, CDR2 SVGAGI. This CDR3 comprises 13 residues. V was pared by 6 bases and J by 2 bases, with 11 bases between. The CDR3 spells CASRGQVTYEQYF. In DNA, the CDR3 is TGTGCCAGCAGGGGACAAGTGACCTACGAGCAGTACTTC.

This clonotype was recorded many times. The chain employs TRBV4-1 and TRBJ1-4; D gene uncertain. CDR1 is MGHRA, CDR2 YSYEKL, per germline. V lost 5 bases and J 8 bases, leaving 9 bases between the germline ends. The length of the CDR3 is 12 residues. This CDR3 is CASSALSEKLFF. CDR3 in DNA: TGCGCCAGCAGCGCCCTATCCGAAAAACTGTTTTTT.

To note about this clonotype: One base away lies a much larger clone, so this may be a sequencing read error. V usage is TRBV20-1 and J usage is TRBJ1-2; 12 bases map to TRBD1. This CDR3 is 14 amino acids long. The germline CDR1 and CDR2 sequences are DFQATT and SNEGSKA (reference sequence). CDR3 sequence: CRASGDRGRGGYTF. CDR3 sequence (DNA): TGCAGAGCTAGCGGGGACAGGGGGCGCGGTGGCTACACCTTC.

This clonotype was seen more than once but under ten times. The gene calls are TRBV28 and TRBJ1-3, with D possibly TRBD1 on 5 matching bases. The V gene's germline CDR1 is MDHEN and CDR2 SYDVKM. This CDR3 spans 14 amino acids. Trimming cost V 4 bases and J 8 bases, with 15 bases left between them. CDR3 amino acids: CASSSLTGLDTIYF. Here the CDR3 DNA reads TGTGCCAGCAGTTCCCTAACGGGGCTCGACACCATATATTTT.

This clonotype was detected ten times or more. The rearrangement joins TRBV29-1 to TRBJ2-1; D not resolved. In germline, CDR1 is SQVTM, CDR2 ANQGSEA. The CDR3 totals 11 residues. Trimming removed 2 bases from V and 5 bases from J, with 4 bases in between. DNA for the CDR3: TGCAGCGTTGAAAAGAACAATGAGCAGTTCTTC. Translated, it gives CSVEKNNEQFF.

The CDR3 coding sequence is TGTGCCAGCTCACCACCTACGAAGCGGGAAAAACTGTTTTTT. The encoded protein is CASSPPTKREKLFF. The chain couples TRBV18 to TRBJ1-4; D is undetermined. Germline V CDR1 and CDR2: KGHSH, LQKENI. The CDR3 extends over 14 amino acids. The germline V and J ends were trimmed by 0 bases and 8 bases, with 10 bases remaining between them.

This clonotype was detected many times. The chain links TRBV28 to TRBJ1-6; D unresolved. The CDR3 is 14 residues long. CDR1 is MDHEN, CDR2 SYDVKM, per germline. The V end lost 5 bases, the J end lost 10 bases, and 15 bases lay between the germline ends. The CDR3 nucleotides read TGTGCCAGCAGTCCTGACCGGATACGGTCACCCCTCCACTTT. Translated, it gives CASSPDRIRSPLHF. Full variable domain (outside the CDR3, taken from reference TRBV28 and TRBJ1-6): DVKVTQSSRYLVKRTGEKVFLECVQDMDHENMFWYRQDPGLGLRLIYFSYDVKMKEKGDIPEGYSVSREKKERFSLILESASTNQTSMYLCASSPDRIRSPLHFGNGTRLTVT.

This rearrangement joins TRBV12-3 or TRBV12-4 to TRBJ1-1; D not certain. This CDR3 is built from 14 residues. The ends were cut back, 5 bases at V and 1 base at J, with 11 bases in the middle. The CDR3 nucleotides read TGTGCCAGCAGTGGGAATCCAAAGAACACTGAAGCTTTCTTT. Its translation is CASSGNPKNTEAFF.

This clonotype has at least ten counts. The chain combines TRBV6-1 with TRBJ2-6; tentative D call: TRBD1 (5 bases). The CDR3 has 15 amino acids. Germline CDR1 reads MNHNS; CDR2 reads SASEGT. V was trimmed by 8 bases and J by 0 bases, leaving 11 bases between them. Here the CDR3 reads CASFRQPSGANVLTF. CDR3 sequence (DNA): TGTGCCAGCTTTAGACAGCCCTCTGGGGCCAACGTCCTGACTTTC.

V and J are TRBV3-1 and TRBJ2-1; no clear D gene. Germline V gives CDR1 LGHDT, CDR2 YNNKEL (reference sequence). V was trimmed by 3 bases and J by 3 bases, leaving 18 bases between them. CDR3 length: 17 residues. CDR3 residues: CASSQTRMPWLYNEQFF. For the CDR3, the DNA is TGTGCCAGCAGCCAGACACGGATGCCTTGGCTCTACAATGAGCAGTTCTTC.

In this sample, this clonotype turned up many times. This rearrangement joins TRBV7-8 to TRBJ2-1, with 7 bases fitting TRBD2. Germline values: CDR1 SGHVS, CDR2 FQNEAQ. The CDR3 is made up of 14 amino acids. The V and J ends lost 4 bases and 6 bases, in that order; junction bases with no gene match: 6. CDR3 coding DNA: TGTGCCAGCAGCTACGAACTAGCGAGCAATGAGCAGTTCTTC. Translation: CASSYELASNEQFF.

In this sample, this clonotype turned up a few times. The V gene is TRBV30, the J gene TRBJ2-3; no firm D call. The CDR3 spans 13 residues. Germline values: CDR1 GTSNPN, CDR2 SVGIG (reference sequence). The germline V and J ends were trimmed by 4 bases and 2 bases, with 10 bases remaining between them. Here the CDR3 reads CAWTVASTDTQYF. In nucleotides, the CDR3 is TGTGCCTGGACAGTAGCTTCCACAGATACGCAGTATTTT.

This clonotype has a count of ten or more. This chain connects TRBV5-8 to TRBJ2-7, with D possibly being TRBD1 or TRBD2 (5 bases each). CDR1 and CDR2 (germline): SGHTS, YDEGEE. This CDR3 has 12 amino acids. Trimming stripped 7 bases from V and 6 bases from J, with 14 bases between. The CDR3 region has the DNA TGTGCCAGCGGGGACGGCGGGTTCGAGCAGTACTTC. Translated, it gives CASGDGGFEQYF.

This clonotype was counted ten times or more. The DNA of the CDR3 is TGCAGTGCTAGAGATGGAATGGCGGGGGGGCTCACAGATACGCAGTATTTT. Its protein is CSARDGMAGGLTDTQYF. The chain uses TRBV20-1 and TRBJ2-3; 9 bases line up with TRBD2. This CDR3 spans 17 amino acids. Germline CDR1 reads DFQATT; CDR2 reads SNEGSKA (reference sequence). V was clipped by 0 bases and J by 2 bases; unmatched bases: 9.

This clonotype was picked up many times. The chain joins TRBV12-3 or TRBV12-4 to TRBJ2-5, with D possibly TRBD2 on 5 matching bases. V was pared by 3 bases and J by 1 base, with 12 bases between. This CDR3 has 15 amino acids. The DNA for the CDR3 is TGTGCCAGCAGTTTTGGCCGAGGGCGCCAAGAGACCCAGTACTTC. It yields the protein CASSFGRGRQETQYF.

This clonotype was counted ten times or more. The chain recombines TRBV29-1 with TRBJ2-3; TRBD2 agrees at 7 bases. The CDR3 is made up of 14 amino acids. The V gene end was trimmed by 4 bases and the J gene end by 0 bases; junction bases not matched to a gene: 4. Germline V gene lookup returns CDR1 SQVTM and CDR2 ANQGSEA. The DNA for the CDR3 is TGCAGCGTTGCGGATAGCGGGAGCACAGATACGCAGTATTTT. Its translation: CSVADSGSTDTQYF.

This chain uses TRBV29-1 with TRBJ2-1; 7 bases are shared with TRBD1. V lost 7 bases and J lost 9; bases outside the gene matches: 21. This CDR3 has 16 residues. CDR1 and CDR2 (germline): SQVTM, ANQGSEA. CDR3 sequence reads: CSAAMSTGPGSSEQFF. The DNA for the CDR3 is TGCAGCGCCGCTATGTCGACAGGGCCCGGCTCAAGTGAGCAGTTCTTC.

In this sample, this clonotype turned up many times. The genes are TRBV9 and TRBJ1-2; D is possibly TRBD1 (5 bases). Between the trimmed V and J ends, which lost 0 bases and 6 bases, there was a span of 15 bases. This CDR3 contains 15 residues. Per germline, CDR1 SGDLS and CDR2 YYNGEE. The CDR3 here is CASSVAEVRDHGYTF. The CDR3 region has the DNA TGTGCCAGCAGCGTAGCTGAGGTCAGGGACCATGGCTACACCTTC.

This chain uses TRBV3-1 with TRBJ1-4, with D hard to call. The CDR3 consists of 15 residues. Germline CDR1 and CDR2: LGHDT and YNNKEL (reference sequence). Trimming shortened V by 5 bases and J by 5 bases, and 15 bases separated the two germline ends. CDR3 in amino acids: CASSYGYRENEKLFF. Here the CDR3 DNA reads TGTGCCAGCAGCTACGGTTACCGGGAGAATGAAAAACTGTTTTTT.

On this clonotype: This sequence may be a read error, since a much larger clone differs from it by one base. V and J are TRBV19 and TRBJ1-2, with a tentative D call TRBD1 (5 bases). Germline V lookup: CDR1 LNHDA, CDR2 SQIVND (reference sequence). Trimming pared 8 bases from V and 8 bases from J, leaving 15 bases between. CDR3 length equals 12 residues. CDR3 sequence reads: CASGAGSLGYTF. The CDR3 nucleotides read TGTGCCAGTGGTGCAGGGAGTTTGGGCTACACCTTC.

This clonotype showed up many times. The chain recombines TRBV5-1 with TRBJ2-2; D remains unclear. Germline loops: CDR1 SGHRS, CDR2 YFSETQ. The CDR3 sequence is 14 residues long. The V and J ends lost 0 bases and 6 bases respectively, with 9 bases between them. The CDR3 spells CASSLDLSPGELFF. The CDR3 region has the DNA TGCGCCAGCAGCTTGGATCTGTCCCCCGGGGAGCTGTTTTTT.

This clonotype was seen ten or more times. The gene calls are TRBV12-5 and TRBJ2-3; no clear D gene. Germline V lookup: CDR1 LGHNT, CDR2 FRNRAP. This CDR3 has 14 amino acids. V lost 3 bases to trimming and J lost 3 bases, with 10 bases between them. CDR3 region: CASGFRERTDTQYF. The CDR3 region has the DNA TGTGCTAGTGGTTTTAGGGAAAGGACAGATACGCAGTATTTT. Looking up the rest from reference TRBV12-5 and TRBJ2-3 gives the full variable domain: DARVTQTPRHKVTEMGQEVTMRCQPILGHNTVFWYRQTMMQGLELLAYFRNRAPLDDSGMPKDRFSAEMPDATLATLKIQPSEPRDSAVYFCASGFRERTDTQYFGPGTRLTVL.

The V call is TRBV7-2, the J call TRBJ2-1; D perhaps matches TRBD2 (6 bases). This CDR3 comprises 15 residues. Germline CDR1 and CDR2: SGHTA and FQGNSA. Trimming removed 1 base at V and 2 bases at J, with 9 bases between. CDR3 nucleotides: TGTGCCAGCAGCTTAGACTCGGGGGCCTACAATGAGCAGTTCTTC. The encoded protein is CASSLDSGAYNEQFF.